The present T cell receptor (beta chain) was sequenced within a study of T cell repertoires in aging, cancer and after chemotherapy. Background on the study: Donor ages fell into six groups from 30 or younger up to 70 or older.

Per germline, CDR1 MDHEN and CDR2 SYDVKM. The CDR3 contains 14 residues. The V segment lost 6 bases and the J segment 1 base; nucleotides outside the gene matches: 4. TCR beta rearrangements were amplified from peripheral blood genomic DNA. With respect to this clonotype: Its cognate antigen is unknown.

Whole-study findings and limits: Median generation probability rose over the chemotherapy interval in each cancer cohort, suggesting rebound thymic output. Compared with age-matched healthy donors, untreated hematological or solid cancer patients showed higher blood TCR clonality.

Rearranged V-D-J TRB sequences were amplified with a mixed TRB-A/B primer pool. TCRdb used MiXCR to reprocess the multiplex PCR reads, holding one entry per CDR3 protein. The sample includes more than 1,500 distinct CDR3 sequences, under 40% seen only once; the top ten take roughly 7.6%. Sequences were obtained from blood. The receptor comes from a human donor with a solid tumor. This sequence joins TRBV28 and TRBJ2-3, with TRBD2 matching over 7 bases. The CDR3 DNA reads as TGTGCCAGCAGCCTGAGCGGGGGCACAGATACGCAGTATTTT. This translates into CASSLSGGTDTQYF.